This TCR beta chain was sequenced in a study of graft-versus-host responses after intestinal transplantation. Study overall: Multivisceral, liver-intestinal, or isolated intestinal transplants were given to recipients. The study's findings and limits: HvG clone declines early post-transplant were associated with peak circulating GvH levels.

TCRdb's table, derived via immunoSEQ multiplex PCR, lists solely in-frame clones and lacks some. Among tens of thousands of clones listed, around 91% were seen once. Comments on this clone: Its antigen remains unknown.

V lost 5 bases and J 0 bases, leaving 10 bases between the germline ends. The CDR3 is 13 amino acids. CDR1 and CDR2 from the germline V gene are SQVTM and ANQGSEA. This sequence was found in a human donor who received an intestinal transplant. Sample: unstimulated CD8+ T cells sorted from spleen or lymph node cells, taken before intestinal transplant. V gene TRBV29-1 combines with J gene TRBJ1-2; D possibly corresponds to TRBD1 (6 bases). In nucleotides, the CDR3 is TGCAGCGTTCAGTGGGGGCCTAACTATGGCTACACCTTC. Its translation: CSVQWGPNYGYTF.